Listed below are T cell receptor beta chains from one sample, sequenced in a study of T cell responses to AZD1222 COVID-19 vaccine. Assay: immunoSEQ multiplex PCR; the TCRdb copy retains only in-frame clones and omits some. This table has about 180,000 clones, 80% to 90% appearing once. The material sequenced was peripheral blood, taken on day 0 of AZD1222 vaccination. The receptors originated from an adult in good health. Both conserved end residues are part of each CDR3. D genes are given only for firm matches. Clone size is given for some rows only: seen once, a few or many times, or a class if the clone is expanded.

abundance: NA
v_gene: TRBV2
d_gene: NA
j_gene: TRBJ2-1
CDR3nt: TGTGCCAGCTCCAGTGCCGGGAATGAGCAGTTCTTC
CDR3aa: CASSSAGNEQFF

abundance: few
v_gene: TRBV5-5
d_gene: NA
j_gene: TRBJ1-6
CDR3nt: TGTGCCAGCAGGTCCGGGGCATCCTATAATTCACCCCTCCACTTT
CDR3aa: CASRSGASYNSPLHF

abundance: NA
v_gene: TRBV11-2
d_gene: NA
j_gene: TRBJ1-1
CDR3nt: TGTGCCAGCAGCTTAGAAAGAGCCCTTGAAGCTTTCTTT
CDR3aa: CASSLERALEAFF

abundance: NA
v_gene: TRBV10-3
d_gene: NA
j_gene: TRBJ2-7
CDR3nt: TGTGCCATCAGCCACCGGGACTCCCGGGGGCAGTACTTC
CDR3aa: CAISHRDSRGQYF

abundance: NA
v_gene: TRBV5-5
d_gene: NA
j_gene: TRBJ1-2
CDR3nt: TGTGCCAGCAGCCCGGACGAAGACACATCTAACTATGGCTACACCTTC
CDR3aa: CASSPDEDTSNYGYTF

abundance: few
v_gene: TRBV7-2
d_gene: NA
j_gene: TRBJ1-1
CDR3nt: TGTGCCAGCGGGGGGCGGAACACTGAAGCTTTCTTT
CDR3aa: CASGGRNTEAFF

abundance: NA
v_gene: TRBV13
d_gene: TRBD1
j_gene: TRBJ1-1
CDR3nt: TGTGCCAGCAGCTTAGCTGGGGGACAGGTGAACACTGAAGCTTTCTTT
CDR3aa: CASSLAGGQVNTEAFF

abundance: NA
v_gene: TRBV7-9
d_gene: NA
j_gene: TRBJ1-1
CDR3nt: TGTGCCAGCAGCTCCCGGGACGGTGAAGCTTTCTTT
CDR3aa: CASSSRDGEAFF

abundance: NA
v_gene: TRBV5-5
d_gene: NA
j_gene: TRBJ2-3
CDR3nt: TGTGCCAGCAGCTTGTGGTCAGGGTGGCCAGATACGCAGTATTTT
CDR3aa: CASSLWSGWPDTQYF

abundance: once
v_gene: TRBV30
d_gene: NA
j_gene: TRBJ2-1
CDR3nt: TGTGCCTGGGGGAGGGACAGTCTTGAGCAGTTCTTC
CDR3aa: CAWGRDSLEQFF

abundance: once
v_gene: TRBV27
d_gene: NA
j_gene: TRBJ1-6
CDR3nt: TGTGCCAGCAGTTTAGAAGTCGGCAATTCACCCCTCCACTTT
CDR3aa: CASSLEVGNSPLHF

abundance: NA
v_gene: TRBV11-2
d_gene: NA
j_gene: TRBJ1-3
CDR3nt: TGTGCCAGCAGCTTAGGGGCAGACTCTGGAAACACCATATATTTT
CDR3aa: CASSLGADSGNTIYF

abundance: NA
v_gene: TRBV27
d_gene: TRBD1
j_gene: TRBJ1-1
CDR3nt: TGTGCCAGCAGGACGGACAGGGGTTTGACTGAAGCTTTCTTT
CDR3aa: CASRTDRGLTEAFF

abundance: NA
v_gene: TRBV25-1
d_gene: NA
j_gene: TRBJ1-2
CDR3nt: TGTGCCAGCAGTGCTAGGATTTCCGACAACTATGGCTACACCTTC
CDR3aa: CASSARISDNYGYTF

abundance: few
v_gene: TRBV2
d_gene: TRBD1
j_gene: TRBJ1-4
CDR3nt: TGTGCCAGCAGAGCGGACAGGGTAAAACTGTTTTTT
CDR3aa: CASRADRVKLFF

abundance: NA
v_gene: TRBV6-1
d_gene: NA
j_gene: TRBJ2-2
CDR3nt: TGTGCCAGCAGTGAGTGGAGTGCCGGGGAGCTGTTTTTT
CDR3aa: CASSEWSAGELFF